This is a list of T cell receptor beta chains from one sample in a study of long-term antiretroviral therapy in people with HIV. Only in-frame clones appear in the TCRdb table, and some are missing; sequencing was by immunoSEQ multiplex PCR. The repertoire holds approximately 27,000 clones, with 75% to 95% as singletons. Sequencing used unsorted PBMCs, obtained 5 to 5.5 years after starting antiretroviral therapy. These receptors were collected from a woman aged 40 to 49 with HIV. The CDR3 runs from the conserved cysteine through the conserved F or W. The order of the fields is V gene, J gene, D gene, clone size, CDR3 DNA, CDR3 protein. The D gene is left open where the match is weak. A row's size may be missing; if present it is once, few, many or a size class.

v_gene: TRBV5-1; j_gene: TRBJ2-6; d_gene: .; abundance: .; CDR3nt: TGCGCCAGCAGCTTGATGACTCGCTCTGGGGCCAACGTCCTGACTTTC; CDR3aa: CASSLMTRSGANVLTF
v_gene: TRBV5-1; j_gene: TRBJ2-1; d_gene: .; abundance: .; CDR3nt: TGCGCCAGCGGACATGGTACGGACAATGAGCAGTTCTTC; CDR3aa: CASGHGTDNEQFF
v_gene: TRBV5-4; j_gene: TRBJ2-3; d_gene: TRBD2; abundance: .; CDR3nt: TGTGCCAGCAGCGGTTCCGGGACTAGCGGGCGAACAGATACGCAGTATTTT; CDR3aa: CASSGSGTSGRTDTQYF
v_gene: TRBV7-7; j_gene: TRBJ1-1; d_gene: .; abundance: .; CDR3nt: TGTGCCAGCAGAATCCTGGGTAACACTGAAGCTTTCTTT; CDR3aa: CASRILGNTEAFF
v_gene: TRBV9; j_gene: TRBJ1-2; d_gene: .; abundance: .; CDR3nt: TGTGCCAGCAGCGAGGGGGGGCTGTATGGCTACACCTTC; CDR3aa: CASSEGGLYGYTF
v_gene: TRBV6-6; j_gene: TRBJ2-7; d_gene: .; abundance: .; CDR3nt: TGTGCCAGCAGTTTACCGGGACGGACCTCCGAGCAGTACTTC; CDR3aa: CASSLPGRTSEQYF
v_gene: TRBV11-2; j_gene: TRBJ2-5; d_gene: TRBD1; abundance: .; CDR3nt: TGTGCCAGCAGCCCCGGGACAGGGGGACGAGAGACCCAGTACTTC; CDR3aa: CASSPGTGGRETQYF
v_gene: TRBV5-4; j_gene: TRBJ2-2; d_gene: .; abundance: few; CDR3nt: TGTGCCAGCAGCTTTTTCCAGGGTGGTACCGGGGAGCTGTTTTTT; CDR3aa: CASSFFQGGTGELFF
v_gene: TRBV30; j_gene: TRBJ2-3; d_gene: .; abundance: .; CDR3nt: TGTGCCTGGGGGTTAAGACAGACTTTCCCTGGGAGCACAGATACGCAGTATTTT; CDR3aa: CAWGLRQTFPGSTDTQYF
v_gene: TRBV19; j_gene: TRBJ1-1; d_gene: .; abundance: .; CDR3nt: TGTGCCAGTAGTTGGAGTGTCGCTGAAGCTTTCTTT; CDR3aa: CASSWSVAEAFF
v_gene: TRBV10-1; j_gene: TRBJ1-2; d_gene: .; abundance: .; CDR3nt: TGCGCCAGCAGTGACACCGGGACCCCTCGCGGCTACACCTTC; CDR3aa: CASSDTGTPRGYTF
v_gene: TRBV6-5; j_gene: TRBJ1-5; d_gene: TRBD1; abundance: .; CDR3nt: TGTGCCAGCAGTCCGGCCGGACAGGGAACCCAGCATTTT; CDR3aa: CASSPAGQGTQHF
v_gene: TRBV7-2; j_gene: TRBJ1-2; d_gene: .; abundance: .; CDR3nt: TGTGCCAGCAGCCTTCGTTCCTATGGCTACACCTTC; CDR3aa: CASSLRSYGYTF
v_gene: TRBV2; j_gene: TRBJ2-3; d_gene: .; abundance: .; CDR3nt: TGTGCCAGCCTCACAGATACGCAGTATTTT; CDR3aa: CASLTDTQYF
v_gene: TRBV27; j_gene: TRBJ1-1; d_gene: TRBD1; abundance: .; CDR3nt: TGTGCCAGCAGTTCGGCATACACAGGGGGGAGCACTGAAGCTTTCTTT; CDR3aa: CASSSAYTGGSTEAFF
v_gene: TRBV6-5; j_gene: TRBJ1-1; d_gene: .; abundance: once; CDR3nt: TGTGCCAGCAGTTACTCGGGGCCTTATGAAGCTTTCTTT; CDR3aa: CASSYSGPYEAFF
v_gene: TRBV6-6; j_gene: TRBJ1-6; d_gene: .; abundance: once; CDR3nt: TGTGCCAGCAGCCCCCGGGGGGGCATTGAGTCACCCCTCCACTTT; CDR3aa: CASSPRGGIESPLHF
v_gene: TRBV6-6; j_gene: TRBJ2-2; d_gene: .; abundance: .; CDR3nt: TGTGCCAGCAAATTTCTCATCACCGGGGAGCTGTTTTTT; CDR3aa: CASKFLITGELFF
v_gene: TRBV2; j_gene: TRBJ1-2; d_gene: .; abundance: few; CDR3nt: TGTGCCAGCAGTTCGCGTCGTGACGGCTACACCTTC; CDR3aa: CASSSRRDGYTF
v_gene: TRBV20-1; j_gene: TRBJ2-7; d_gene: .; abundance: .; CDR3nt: TGCAGTGGCCTAGACATCTACGAGCAGTACTTC; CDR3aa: CSGLDIYEQYF
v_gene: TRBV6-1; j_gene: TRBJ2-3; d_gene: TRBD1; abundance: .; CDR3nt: TGTGCCGGGCGGACAGGGGGAATCGCGGATACGCAGTATTTT; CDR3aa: CAGRTGGIADTQYF
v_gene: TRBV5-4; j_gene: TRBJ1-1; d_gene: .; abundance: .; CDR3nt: TGTGCCAGCATAAAGGGGGGACGAGAGAACACTGAAGCTTTCTTT; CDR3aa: CASIKGGRENTEAFF
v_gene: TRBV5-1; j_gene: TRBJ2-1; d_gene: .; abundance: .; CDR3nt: TGCGCCAGCAGCTTGGTCGCCAATGAGCAGTTCTTC; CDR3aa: CASSLVANEQFF
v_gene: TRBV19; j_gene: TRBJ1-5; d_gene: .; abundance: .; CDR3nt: TGTGCCAGTAGTCCAGAGGGGATGGGTACGTCGAAAGTTCAGCCCCAGCATTTT; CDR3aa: CASSPEGMGTSKVQPQHF
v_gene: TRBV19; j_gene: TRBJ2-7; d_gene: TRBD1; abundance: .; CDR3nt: TGTGCCAGTAGTGTCCGGGACAGGGGCTACGAGCAGTACTTC; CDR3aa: CASSVRDRGYEQYF
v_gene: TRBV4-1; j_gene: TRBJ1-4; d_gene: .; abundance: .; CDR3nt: TGCGCCAGCAGGGGACTGGACGAAAAACTGTTTTTT; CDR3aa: CASRGLDEKLFF
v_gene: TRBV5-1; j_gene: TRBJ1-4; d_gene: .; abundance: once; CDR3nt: TGCGCCAGCAGCTTGACGGGGTTTGATGAAAAACTGTTTTTT; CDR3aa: CASSLTGFDEKLFF
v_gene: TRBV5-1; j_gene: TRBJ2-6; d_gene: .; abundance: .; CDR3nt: TGCGCCAGCAGCCCAGGGGAAGCTGGGGCCAACGTCCTGACTTTC; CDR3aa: CASSPGEAGANVLTF
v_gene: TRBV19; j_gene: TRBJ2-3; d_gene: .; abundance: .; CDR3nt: TGTGCCAGTAGTATTAGCCCGAGAAGGACAGCAAGCACAGATACGCAGTATTTT; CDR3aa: CASSISPRRTASTDTQYF
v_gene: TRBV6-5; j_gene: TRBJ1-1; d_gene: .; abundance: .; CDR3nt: TGTGCCAGCAGTTACGGGGGAGGGGCGGGTGCTGAAGCTTTCTTT; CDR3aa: CASSYGGGAGAEAFF
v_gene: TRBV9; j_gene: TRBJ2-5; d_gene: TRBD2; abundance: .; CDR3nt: TGTGCCAGCAGCGTAGCTACCACTAGCGGGGAGACCCAGTACTTC; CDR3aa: CASSVATTSGETQYF
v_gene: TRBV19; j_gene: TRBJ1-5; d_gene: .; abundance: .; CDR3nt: TGTGCCAGTAGTACGGGCCTAGAAAGACAGCCCCAGCATTTT; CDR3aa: CASSTGLERQPQHF
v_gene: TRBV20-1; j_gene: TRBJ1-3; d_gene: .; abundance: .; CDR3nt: TGCAGTGCTAGAGGAGGAAACACCATATATTTT; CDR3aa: CSARGGNTIYF
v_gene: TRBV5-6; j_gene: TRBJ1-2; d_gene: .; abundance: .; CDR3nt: TGTGCCAGCAGTTCTGAAGGGGGGGGCTACTATGGCTACACCTTC; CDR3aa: CASSSEGGGYYGYTF
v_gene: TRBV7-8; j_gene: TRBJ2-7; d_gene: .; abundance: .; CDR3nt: TGTGCCAGCAGCTTAGTATTAGGGAACGAGCAGTACTTC; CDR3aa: CASSLVLGNEQYF
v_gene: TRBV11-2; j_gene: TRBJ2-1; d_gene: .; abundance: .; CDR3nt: TGTGCCAGCAGCTTAGTTCGGGGAAGCTCCTACAATGAGCAGTTCTTC; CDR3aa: CASSLVRGSSYNEQFF
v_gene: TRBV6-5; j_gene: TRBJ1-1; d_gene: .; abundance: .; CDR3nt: TGTGCCAGCAGACCCGGGGAGTTTGATGGTGAAGCTTTCTTT; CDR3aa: CASRPGEFDGEAFF
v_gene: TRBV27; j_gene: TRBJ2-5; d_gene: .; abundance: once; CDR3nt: TGTGCCAGCAAGGACCCGCGGTACCAAGAGACCCAGTACTTC; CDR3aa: CASKDPRYQETQYF
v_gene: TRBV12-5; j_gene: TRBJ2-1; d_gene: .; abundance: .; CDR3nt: TGTGCTAGTGTGGATAATAGAATGCCATCCTACAATGAGCAGTTCTTC; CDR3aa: CASVDNRMPSYNEQFF
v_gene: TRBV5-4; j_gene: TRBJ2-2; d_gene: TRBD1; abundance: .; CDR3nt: TGTGCCAGCAGCTTGGATGAGGGGGCGCACACCGGGGAGCTGTTTTTT; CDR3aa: CASSLDEGAHTGELFF
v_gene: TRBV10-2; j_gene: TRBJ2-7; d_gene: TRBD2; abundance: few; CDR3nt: TGCGCCAGTTCGACTAGCGGCTCCTACGAGCAGTACTTC; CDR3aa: CASSTSGSYEQYF
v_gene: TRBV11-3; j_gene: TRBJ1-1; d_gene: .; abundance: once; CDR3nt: TGTGCCAGCAGCTTTGTCGGGGGCACTGAAGCTTTCTTT; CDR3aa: CASSFVGGTEAFF
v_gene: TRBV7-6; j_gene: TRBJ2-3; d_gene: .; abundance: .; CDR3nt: TGTGCCAGCAGCTGGGATTTGGGCACAGATACGCAGTATTTT; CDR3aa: CASSWDLGTDTQYF
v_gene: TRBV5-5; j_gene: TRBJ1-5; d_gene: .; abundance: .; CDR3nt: TGTGCCAGCAGCTTGGGAGTCCGGGACCTAAATCAGCCCCAGCATTTT; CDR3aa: CASSLGVRDLNQPQHF
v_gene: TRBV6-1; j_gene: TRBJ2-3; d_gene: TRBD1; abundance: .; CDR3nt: TGTGCCAGCAGCCCGGGACAGACTTCAGATACGCAGTATTTT; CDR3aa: CASSPGQTSDTQYF
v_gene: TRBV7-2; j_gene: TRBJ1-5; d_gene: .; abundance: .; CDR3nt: TGTGCCAGCAGCCGATCTCGGGGGGCATTACAGCCCCAGCATTTT; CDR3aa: CASSRSRGALQPQHF
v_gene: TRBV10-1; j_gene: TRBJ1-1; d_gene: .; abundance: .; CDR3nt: TGCGCCAGCAGTGAGTTGAGGGGGACCACTGAAGCTTTCTTT; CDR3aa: CASSELRGTTEAFF
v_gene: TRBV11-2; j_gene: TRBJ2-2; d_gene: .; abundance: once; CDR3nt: TGTGCCAGCAGCTCGCTACCCACGAACACCGGGGAGCTGTTTTTT; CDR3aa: CASSSLPTNTGELFF
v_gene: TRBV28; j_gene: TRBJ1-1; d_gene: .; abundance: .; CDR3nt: TGTGCCAGCAGTGTGGGACCGCGGAACACTGAAGCTTTCTTT; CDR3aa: CASSVGPRNTEAFF
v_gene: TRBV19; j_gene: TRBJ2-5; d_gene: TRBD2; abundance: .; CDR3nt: TGTGCCAGTAGTACGGGACTAGCGGGGAAAGAGACCCAGTACTTC; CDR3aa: CASSTGLAGKETQYF
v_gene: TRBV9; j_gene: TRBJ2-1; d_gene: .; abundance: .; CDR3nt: TGTGCCAGCAGCGTAGCTAGCTACAATGAGCAGTTCTTC; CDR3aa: CASSVASYNEQFF
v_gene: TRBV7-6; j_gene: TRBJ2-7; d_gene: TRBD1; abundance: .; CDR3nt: TGTGCCAGCAGCTCTGACAGGGGGGGCGAGCAGTACTTC; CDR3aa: CASSSDRGGEQYF
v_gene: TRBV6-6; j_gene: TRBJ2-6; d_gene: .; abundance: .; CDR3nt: TGTGCCAGCAGCCCCTTAAGTGGGGCCAACGTCCTGACTTTC; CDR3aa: CASSPLSGANVLTF
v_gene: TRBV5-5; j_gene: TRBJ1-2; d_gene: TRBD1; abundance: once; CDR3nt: TGTGCCAGCAGCTTGGCCCCGGGACAGTTTAGCTACACCTTC; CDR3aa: CASSLAPGQFSYTF
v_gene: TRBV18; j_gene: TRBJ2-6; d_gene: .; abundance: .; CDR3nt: TGTGCCAGCTCGGACACAGGGACTGGGGCCAACGTCCTGACTTTC; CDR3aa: CASSDTGTGANVLTF
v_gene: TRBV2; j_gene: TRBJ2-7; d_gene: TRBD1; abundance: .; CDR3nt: TGTGCCAGCAGTTTTGGACAGGGGAGGGACTACGAGCAGTACTTC; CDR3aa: CASSFGQGRDYEQYF
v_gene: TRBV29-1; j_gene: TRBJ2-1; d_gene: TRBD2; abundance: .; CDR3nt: TGCAGCGTTGGGGTGGGAGGGGTAGGATGGAATGAGCAGTTCTTC; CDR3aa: CSVGVGGVGWNEQFF
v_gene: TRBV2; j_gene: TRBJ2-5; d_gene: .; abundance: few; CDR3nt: TGTGCCAGCACGTTCGTGGCAGGGAAGTACTTC; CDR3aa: CASTFVAGKYF
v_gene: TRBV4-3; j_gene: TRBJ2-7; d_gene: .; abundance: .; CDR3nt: TGCGCCAGCAGCCAAGATGGGCCGGGAGCCTACGAGCAGTACTTC; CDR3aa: CASSQDGPGAYEQYF
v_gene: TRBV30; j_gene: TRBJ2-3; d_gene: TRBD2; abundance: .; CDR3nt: TGTGCCTGGAGTGTAGGAGGCGGGCGGGGGGACACAGATACGCAGTATTTT; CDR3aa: CAWSVGGGRGDTDTQYF